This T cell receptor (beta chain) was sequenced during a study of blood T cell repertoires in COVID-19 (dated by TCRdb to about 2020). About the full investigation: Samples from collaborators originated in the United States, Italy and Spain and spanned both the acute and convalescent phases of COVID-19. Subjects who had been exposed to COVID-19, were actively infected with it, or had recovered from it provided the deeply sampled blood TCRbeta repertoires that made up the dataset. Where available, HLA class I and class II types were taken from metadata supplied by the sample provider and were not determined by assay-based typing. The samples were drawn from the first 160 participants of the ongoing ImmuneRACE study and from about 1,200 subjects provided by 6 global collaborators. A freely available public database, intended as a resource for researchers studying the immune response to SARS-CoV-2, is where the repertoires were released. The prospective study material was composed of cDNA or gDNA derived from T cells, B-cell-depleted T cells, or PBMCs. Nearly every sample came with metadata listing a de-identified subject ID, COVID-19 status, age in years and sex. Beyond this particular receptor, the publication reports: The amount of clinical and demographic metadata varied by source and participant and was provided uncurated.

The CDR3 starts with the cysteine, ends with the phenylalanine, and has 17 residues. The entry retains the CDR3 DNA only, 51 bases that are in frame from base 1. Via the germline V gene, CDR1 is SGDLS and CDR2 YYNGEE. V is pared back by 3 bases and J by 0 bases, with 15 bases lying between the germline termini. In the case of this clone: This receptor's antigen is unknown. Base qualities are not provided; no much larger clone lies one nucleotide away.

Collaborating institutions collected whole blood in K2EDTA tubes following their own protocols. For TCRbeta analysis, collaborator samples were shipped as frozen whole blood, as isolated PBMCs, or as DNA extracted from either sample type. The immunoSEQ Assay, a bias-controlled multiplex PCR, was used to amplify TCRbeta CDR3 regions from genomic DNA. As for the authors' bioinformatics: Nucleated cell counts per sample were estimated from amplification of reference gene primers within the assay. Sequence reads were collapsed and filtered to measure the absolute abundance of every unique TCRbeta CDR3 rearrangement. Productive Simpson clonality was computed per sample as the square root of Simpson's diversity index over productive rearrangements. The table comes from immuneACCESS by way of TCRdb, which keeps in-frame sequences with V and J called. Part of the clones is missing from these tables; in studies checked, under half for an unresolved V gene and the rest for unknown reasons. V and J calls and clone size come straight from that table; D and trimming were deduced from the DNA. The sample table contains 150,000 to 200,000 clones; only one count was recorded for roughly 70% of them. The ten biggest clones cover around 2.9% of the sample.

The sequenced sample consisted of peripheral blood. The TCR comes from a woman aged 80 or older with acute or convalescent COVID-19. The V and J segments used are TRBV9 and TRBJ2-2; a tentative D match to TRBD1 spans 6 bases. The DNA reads TGTGCCAGCAGCGACGTTGTTGACAGGCCGAACACCGGGGAGCTGTTTTTT. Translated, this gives CASSDVVDRPNTGELFF. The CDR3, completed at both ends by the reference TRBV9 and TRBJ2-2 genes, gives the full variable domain DSGVTQTPKHLITATGQRVTLRCSPRSGDLSVYWYQQSLDQGLQFLIQYYNGEERAKGNILERFSAQQFPDLHSELNLSSLELGDSALYFCASSDVVDRPNTGELFFGEGSRLTVL.